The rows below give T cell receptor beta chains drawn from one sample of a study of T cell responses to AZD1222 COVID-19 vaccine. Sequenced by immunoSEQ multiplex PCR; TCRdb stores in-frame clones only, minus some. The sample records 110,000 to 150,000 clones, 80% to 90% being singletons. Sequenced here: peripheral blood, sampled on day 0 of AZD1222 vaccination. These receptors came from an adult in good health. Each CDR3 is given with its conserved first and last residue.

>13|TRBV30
CAWGGNGNQPQHF
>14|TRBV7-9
CASSLRRDRGAYTF
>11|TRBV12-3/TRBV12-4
CASSLNNEQFF
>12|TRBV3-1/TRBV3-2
CASSQDGVAQYF
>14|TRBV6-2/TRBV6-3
CASSPGTGKEKLFF
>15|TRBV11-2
CASSQGTGGNQPQHF
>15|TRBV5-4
CASSQIGTGTDTQYF
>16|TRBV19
CASHLDSTSSNTEAFF
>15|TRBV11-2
CASSSGTSGYNEQFF
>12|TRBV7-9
CASSLGFRAQNF
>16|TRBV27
CASSLMGRGKTGELFF
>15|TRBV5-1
CASSPGTGGTGELFF
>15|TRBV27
CASRPMTGSGNTIYF
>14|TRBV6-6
CASSYDLTANEQFF
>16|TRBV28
CASSSWRHATNEKLFF
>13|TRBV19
CASSSTGNYGYTF
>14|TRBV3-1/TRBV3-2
CASRVTGGDYGYTF
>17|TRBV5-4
CASSRGASGRAYNEQFF
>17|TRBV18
CASSPDLLTLSGNEQFF
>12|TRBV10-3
CAISGASYEQYF
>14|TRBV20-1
CSASASGGADTQYF
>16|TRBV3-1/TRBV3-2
CASSQVKAGGYNEQFF
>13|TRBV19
CASSRFGSYEQYF
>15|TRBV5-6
CASSLAEGRANEQFF
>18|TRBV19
CASIGGQGIYLVNTEAFF
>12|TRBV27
CASSLSGTEQFF
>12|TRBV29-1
CSAHRENTEAFF
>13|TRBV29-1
CSVEGTGGFGYTF
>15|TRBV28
CASSLRDKVRYEQYF
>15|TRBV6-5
CASSYLGGGVEKLFF
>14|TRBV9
CASSDLQGEAEAFF
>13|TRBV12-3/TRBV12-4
CASSLNRDTEAFF
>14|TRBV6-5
CASSPDRVTWEQYF
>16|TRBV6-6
CASTLWGGYSNQPQHF
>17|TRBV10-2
CASSRPPGQASSYEQYF